The clone carrying this TCR beta chain was seen a single time. What it binds is not known. These data originate in a study of beta chain features in type 1 diabetes. Overall study findings and caveats: All four CD4+ subsets of Type 1 diabetes patients contained TCRB CDR3s that were moderately but significantly shorter.

V lost 1 base and J lost 2, with 8 bases in between. The CDR3 sequence is 14 residues long. Germline lookup yields CDR1 SGHTA and CDR2 FQGNSA. cDNA synthesis used the whole RNA isolate, giving expressed TCRB sequences. Here immunoSEQ multiplex PCR was the method, and the copy in TCRdb shows in-frame clones only, minus some. The sample lists 630,000 or so clones; over 12% were seen once. This clonotype was obtained from a man aged 18-30 years with type 1 diabetes. The sample was naive CD4+ T cells from blood. This sequence joins TRBV7-2 and TRBJ1-2; no firm D call. The CDR3 DNA reads as TGTGCCAGCAGCTTAGGTGTGGGGAACTATGGCTACACCTTC. This translates into CASSLGVGNYGYTF. The variable domain in full, completed from reference TRBV7-2 and TRBJ1-2, reads GAGVSQSPSNKVTEKGKDVELRCDPISGHTALYWYRQSLGQGLEFLIYFQGNSAPDKSGLPSDRFSAERTGGSVSTLTIQRTQQEDSAVYLCASSLGVGNYGYTFGSGTRLTVV.